The entry that follows covers one T cell receptor (beta chain) sequence. Its antigen is still unknown. These data are taken from a study of monozygotic twins with inflammatory bowel disease. Broader study findings: IBD patients displayed reduced TCRbeta diversity (inverse Simpson) when set against healthy co-twins. Among the T cells, different subtypes could not be distinguished.

TCRdb derives one entry per CDR3 protein from the 5' RACE reads, leaving out DNA. In total, the table holds 300,000 to 350,000 distinct CDR3 sequences. Per germline, CDR1 SGHTA and CDR2 FQGNSA. The CDR3 runs to 15 residues. The sequenced material came from blood. This sequence originates from a human donor with ulcerative colitis or Crohn's disease, or a healthy co-twin of an affected twin (not recorded which). J is TRBJ2-7 and V is TRBV7-2; as DNA is missing, the TRBD1 call by TCRdb cannot be tested. CDR3: CASSSDRGNWYEQYF.